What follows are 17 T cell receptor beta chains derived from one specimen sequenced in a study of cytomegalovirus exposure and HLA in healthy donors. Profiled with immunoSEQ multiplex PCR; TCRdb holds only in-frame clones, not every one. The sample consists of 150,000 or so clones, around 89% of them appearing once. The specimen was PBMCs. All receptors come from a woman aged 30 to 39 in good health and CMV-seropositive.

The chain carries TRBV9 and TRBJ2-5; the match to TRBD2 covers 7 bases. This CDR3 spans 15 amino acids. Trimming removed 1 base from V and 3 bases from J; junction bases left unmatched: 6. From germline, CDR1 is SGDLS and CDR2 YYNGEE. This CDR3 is CASSVRGDWKETQYF. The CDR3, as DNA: TGTGCCAGCAGCGTACGGGGGGACTGGAAAGAGACCCAGTACTTC.

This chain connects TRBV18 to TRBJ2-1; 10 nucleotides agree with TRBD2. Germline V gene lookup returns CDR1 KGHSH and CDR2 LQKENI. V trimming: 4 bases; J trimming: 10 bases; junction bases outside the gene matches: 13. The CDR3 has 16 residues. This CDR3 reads CASSLITGLADIEQFF. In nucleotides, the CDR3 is TGTGCCAGCTCACTAATCACAGGACTAGCGGACATAGAGCAGTTCTTC.

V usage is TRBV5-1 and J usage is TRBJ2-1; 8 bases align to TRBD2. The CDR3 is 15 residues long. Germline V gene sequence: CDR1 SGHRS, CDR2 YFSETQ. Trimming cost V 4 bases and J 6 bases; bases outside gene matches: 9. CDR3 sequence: CASSLGLGTGNEQFF. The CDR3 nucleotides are TGCGCCAGCAGCCTGGGACTAGGGACGGGCAATGAGCAGTTCTTC.

CDR3 sequence reads: CASSLSLAGDNEQFF. The CDR3 DNA is TGCGCCAGCAGCTTGTCACTAGCGGGGGACAATGAGCAGTTCTTC. This rearrangement joins TRBV5-1 to TRBJ2-1; 11 bases agree with TRBD2. The CDR3 contains 15 residues. CDR1 is SGHRS and CDR2 is YFSETQ in the germline V gene. V was pared by 1 base and J by 5 bases, with 2 bases of the junction left unmatched.

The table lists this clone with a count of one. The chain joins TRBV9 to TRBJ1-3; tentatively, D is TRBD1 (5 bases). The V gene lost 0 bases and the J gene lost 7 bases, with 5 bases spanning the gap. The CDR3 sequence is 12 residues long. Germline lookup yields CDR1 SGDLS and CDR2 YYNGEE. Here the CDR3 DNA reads TGTGCCAGCAGCGTAGAGGGGAACACCATATATTTT. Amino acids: CASSVEGNTIYF.

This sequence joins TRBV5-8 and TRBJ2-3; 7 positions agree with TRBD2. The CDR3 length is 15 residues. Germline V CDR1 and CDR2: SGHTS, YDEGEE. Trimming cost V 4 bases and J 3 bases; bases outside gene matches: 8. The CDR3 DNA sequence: TGTGCCAGCAGCATACTGGGAGGGCCGACAGATACGCAGTATTTT. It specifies CASSILGGPTDTQYF.

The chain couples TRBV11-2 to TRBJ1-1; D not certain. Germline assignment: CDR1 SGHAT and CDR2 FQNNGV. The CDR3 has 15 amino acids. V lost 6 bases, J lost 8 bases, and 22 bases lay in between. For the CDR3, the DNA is TGTGCCAGCAGAGAACAGCCCGAGGCGGGATGGGAAGCTTTCTTT. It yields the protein CASREQPEAGWEAFF. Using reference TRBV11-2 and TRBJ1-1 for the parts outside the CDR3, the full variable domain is EAGVAQSPRYKIIEKRQSVAFWCNPISGHATLYWYQQILGQGPKLLIQFQNNGVVDDSQLPKDRFSAERLKGVDSTLKIQPAKLEDSAVYLCASREQPEAGWEAFFGQGTRLTVV.

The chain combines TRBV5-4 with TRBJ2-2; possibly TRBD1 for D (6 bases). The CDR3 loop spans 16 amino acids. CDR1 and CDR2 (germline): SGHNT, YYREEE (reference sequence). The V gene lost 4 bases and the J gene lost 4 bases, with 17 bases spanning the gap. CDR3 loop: CASSPGHLRGTGELFF. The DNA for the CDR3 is TGTGCCAGCAGCCCGGGACACCTCAGGGGCACCGGGGAGCTGTTTTTT.

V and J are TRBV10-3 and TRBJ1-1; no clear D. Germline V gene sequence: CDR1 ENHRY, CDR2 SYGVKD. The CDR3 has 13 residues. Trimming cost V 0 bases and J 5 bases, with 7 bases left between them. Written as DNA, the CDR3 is TGTGCCATCAGTGAGTCCCATTTGACTGAAGCTTTCTTT. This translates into CAISESHLTEAFF.

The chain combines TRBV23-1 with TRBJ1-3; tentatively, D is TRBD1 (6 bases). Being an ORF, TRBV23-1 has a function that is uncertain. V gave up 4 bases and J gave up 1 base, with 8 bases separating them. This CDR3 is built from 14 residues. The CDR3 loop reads CASSPGESGNTIYF. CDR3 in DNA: TGCGCCAGCAGTCCAGGGGAGTCTGGAAACACCATATATTTT.

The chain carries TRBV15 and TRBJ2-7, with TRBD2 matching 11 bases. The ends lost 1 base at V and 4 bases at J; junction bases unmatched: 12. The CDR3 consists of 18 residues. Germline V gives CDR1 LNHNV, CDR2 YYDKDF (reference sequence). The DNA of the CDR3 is TGTGCCACCAGCAGAGGTCCCCCACTAGCGGGAGAAGAATACGAGCAGTACTTC. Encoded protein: CATSRGPPLAGEEYEQYF.

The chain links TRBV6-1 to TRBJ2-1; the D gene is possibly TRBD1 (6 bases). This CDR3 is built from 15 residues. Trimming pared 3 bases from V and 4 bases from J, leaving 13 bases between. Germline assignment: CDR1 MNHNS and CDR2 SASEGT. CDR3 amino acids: CASSEGGQRYNEQFF. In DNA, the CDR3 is TGTGCCAGCAGTGAGGGTGGACAGAGATACAATGAGCAGTTCTTC.

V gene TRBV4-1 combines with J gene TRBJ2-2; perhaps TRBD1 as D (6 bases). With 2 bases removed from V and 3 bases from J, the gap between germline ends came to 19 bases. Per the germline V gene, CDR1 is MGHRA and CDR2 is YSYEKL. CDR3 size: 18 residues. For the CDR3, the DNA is TGCGCCAGCAGCCAACAGGGGACGGGGTGGGCAGACACCGGGGAGCTGTTTTTT. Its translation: CASSQQGTGWADTGELFF.

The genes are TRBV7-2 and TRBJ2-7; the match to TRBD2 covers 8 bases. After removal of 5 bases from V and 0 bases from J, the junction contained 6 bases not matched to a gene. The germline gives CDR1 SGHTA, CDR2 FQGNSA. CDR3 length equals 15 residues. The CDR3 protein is CASSGSGGPSYEQYF. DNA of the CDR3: TGTGCCAGCAGCGGGAGCGGGGGACCCTCCTACGAGCAGTACTTC.

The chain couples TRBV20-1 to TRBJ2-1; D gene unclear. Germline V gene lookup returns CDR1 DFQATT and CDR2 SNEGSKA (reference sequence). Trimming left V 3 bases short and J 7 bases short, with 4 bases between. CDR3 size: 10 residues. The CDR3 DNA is TGCAGTGCTAGCAGGAATGAGCAGTTCTTC. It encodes CSASRNEQFF.

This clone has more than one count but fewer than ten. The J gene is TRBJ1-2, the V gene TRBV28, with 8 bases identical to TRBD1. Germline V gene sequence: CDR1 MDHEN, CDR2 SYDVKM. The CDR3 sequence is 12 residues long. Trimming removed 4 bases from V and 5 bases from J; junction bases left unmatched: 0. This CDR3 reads CASSWDRYGYTF. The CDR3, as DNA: TGTGCCAGCAGTTGGGACAGGTATGGCTACACCTTC.

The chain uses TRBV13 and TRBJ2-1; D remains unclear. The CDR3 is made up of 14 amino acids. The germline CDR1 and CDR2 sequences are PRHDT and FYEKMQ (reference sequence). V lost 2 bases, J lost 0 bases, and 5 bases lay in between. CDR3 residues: CASSLLRSYNEQFF. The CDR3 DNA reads TGTGCCAGCAGCTTACTGCGCTCCTACAATGAGCAGTTCTTC.